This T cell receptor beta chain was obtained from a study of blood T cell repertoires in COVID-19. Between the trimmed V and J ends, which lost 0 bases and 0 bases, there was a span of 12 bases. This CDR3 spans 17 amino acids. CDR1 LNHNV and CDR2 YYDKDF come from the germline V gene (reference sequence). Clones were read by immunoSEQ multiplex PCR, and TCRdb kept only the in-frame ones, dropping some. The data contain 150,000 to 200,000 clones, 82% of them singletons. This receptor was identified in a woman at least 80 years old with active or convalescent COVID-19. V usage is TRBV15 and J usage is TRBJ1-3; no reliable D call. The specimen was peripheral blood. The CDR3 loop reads CATSRDLGGLSGNTIYF. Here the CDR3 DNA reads TGTGCCACCAGCAGAGATCTAGGCGGCCTCTCTGGAAACACCATATATTTT. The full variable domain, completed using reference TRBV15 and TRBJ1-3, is DAMVIQNPRYQVTQFGKPVTLSCSQTLNHNVMYWYQQKSSQAPKLLFHYYDKDFNNEADTPDNFQSRRPNTSFCFLDIRSPGLGDTAMYLCATSRDLGGLSGNTIYFGEGSWLTVV.